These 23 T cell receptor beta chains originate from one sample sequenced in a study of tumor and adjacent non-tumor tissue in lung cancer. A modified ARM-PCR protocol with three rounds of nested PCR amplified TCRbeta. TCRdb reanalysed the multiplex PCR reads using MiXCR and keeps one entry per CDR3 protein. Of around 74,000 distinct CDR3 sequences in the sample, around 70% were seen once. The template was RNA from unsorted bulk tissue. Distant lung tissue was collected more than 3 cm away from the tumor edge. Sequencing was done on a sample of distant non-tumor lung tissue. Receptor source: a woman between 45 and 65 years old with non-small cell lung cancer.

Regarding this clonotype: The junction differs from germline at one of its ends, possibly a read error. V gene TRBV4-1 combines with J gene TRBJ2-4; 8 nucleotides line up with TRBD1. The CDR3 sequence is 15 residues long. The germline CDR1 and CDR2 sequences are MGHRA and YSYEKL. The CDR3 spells CTSIQEDRAGNIQYF. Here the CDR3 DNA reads TGCACCAGCATCCAAGAGGACAGGGCTGGAAACATTCAGTACTTC.

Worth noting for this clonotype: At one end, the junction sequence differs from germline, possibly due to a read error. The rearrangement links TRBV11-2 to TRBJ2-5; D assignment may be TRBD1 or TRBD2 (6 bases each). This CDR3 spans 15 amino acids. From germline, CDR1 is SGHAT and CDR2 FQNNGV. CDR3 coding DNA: TGTGCCAGCAGCCTAGTGGTTGGGGGGCAAGAGCCCCAGTACTTC. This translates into CASSLVVGGQEPQYF.

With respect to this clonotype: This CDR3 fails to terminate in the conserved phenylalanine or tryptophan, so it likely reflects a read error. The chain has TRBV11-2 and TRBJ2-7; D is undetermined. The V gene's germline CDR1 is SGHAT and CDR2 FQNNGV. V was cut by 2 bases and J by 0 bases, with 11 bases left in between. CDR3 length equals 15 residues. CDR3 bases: TGTGCCAGCAGCTTATCTTCGAGTCTCTCCTACGAGCAGTACCTC. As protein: CASSLSSSLSYEQYL.

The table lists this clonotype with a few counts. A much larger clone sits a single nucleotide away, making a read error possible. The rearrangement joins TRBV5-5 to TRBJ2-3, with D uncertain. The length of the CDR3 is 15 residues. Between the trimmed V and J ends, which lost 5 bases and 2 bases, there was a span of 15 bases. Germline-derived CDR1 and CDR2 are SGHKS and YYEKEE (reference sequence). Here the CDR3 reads CASRPLLQITDTQYF. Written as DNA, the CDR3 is TGTGCCAGCAGGCCTCTTCTCCAGATCACAGATACGCAGTATTTT.

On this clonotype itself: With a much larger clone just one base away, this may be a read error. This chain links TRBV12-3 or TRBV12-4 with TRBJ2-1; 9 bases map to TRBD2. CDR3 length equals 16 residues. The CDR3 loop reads CAISLMVTSGYNEQFF. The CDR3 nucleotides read TGTGCCATCAGTTTAATGGTGACTAGCGGCTACAATGAGCAGTTCTTC.

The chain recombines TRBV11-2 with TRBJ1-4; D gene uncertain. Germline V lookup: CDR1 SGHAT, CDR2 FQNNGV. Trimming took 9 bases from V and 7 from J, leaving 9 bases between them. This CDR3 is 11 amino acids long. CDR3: CARNLGEKLFF. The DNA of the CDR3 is TGTGCCAGGAACTTAGGTGAAAAACTGTTTTTT.

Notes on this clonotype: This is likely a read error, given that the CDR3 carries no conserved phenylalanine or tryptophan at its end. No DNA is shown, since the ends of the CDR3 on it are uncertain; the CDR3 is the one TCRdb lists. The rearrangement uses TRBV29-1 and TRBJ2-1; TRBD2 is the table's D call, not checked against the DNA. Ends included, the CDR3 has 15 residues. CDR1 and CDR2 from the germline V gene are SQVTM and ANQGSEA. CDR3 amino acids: CSVRGLAEYYNEQLL.

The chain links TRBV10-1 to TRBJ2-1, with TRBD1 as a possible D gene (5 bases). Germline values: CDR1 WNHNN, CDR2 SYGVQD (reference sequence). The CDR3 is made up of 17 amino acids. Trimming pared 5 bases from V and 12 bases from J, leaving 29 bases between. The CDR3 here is CASSPDNGFGGGYVQFF. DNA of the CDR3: TGCGCCAGCAGTCCGGACAACGGCTTTGGCGGTGGCTATGTGCAGTTCTTC.

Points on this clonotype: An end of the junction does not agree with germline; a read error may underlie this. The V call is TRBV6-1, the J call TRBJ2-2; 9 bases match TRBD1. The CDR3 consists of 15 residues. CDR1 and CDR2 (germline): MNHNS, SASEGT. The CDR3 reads CASSASGTGLGELFF. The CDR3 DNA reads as TGTGCCAGCAGTGCCTCCGGGACAGGGCTGGGGGAGCTGTTTTTC.

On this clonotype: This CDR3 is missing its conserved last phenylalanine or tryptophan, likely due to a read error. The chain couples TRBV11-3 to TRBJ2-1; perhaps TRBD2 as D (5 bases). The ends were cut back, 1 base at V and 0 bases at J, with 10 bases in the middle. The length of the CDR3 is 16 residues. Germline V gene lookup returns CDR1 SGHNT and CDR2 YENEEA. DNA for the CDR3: TGTGCCAGCAGCTTAGCGGGAACTCTCTCCTACAATGAGCAGTTCTCC. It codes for CASSLAGTLSYNEQFS.

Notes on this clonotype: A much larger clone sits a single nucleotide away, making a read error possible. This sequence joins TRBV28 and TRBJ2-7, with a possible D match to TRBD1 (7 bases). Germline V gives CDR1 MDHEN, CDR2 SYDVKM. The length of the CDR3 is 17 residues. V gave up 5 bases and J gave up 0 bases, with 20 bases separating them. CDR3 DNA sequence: TGTGCCAGCAGTCGGGCAGGGGGGTTACCGAGCTCCTACGAGCAGTACTTC. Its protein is CASSRAGGLPSSYEQYF. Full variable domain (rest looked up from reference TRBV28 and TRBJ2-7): DVKVTQSSRYLVKRTGEKVFLECVQDMDHENMFWYRQDPGLGLRLIYFSYDVKMKEKGDIPEGYSVSREKKERFSLILESASTNQTSMYLCASSRAGGLPSSYEQYFGPGTRLTVT.

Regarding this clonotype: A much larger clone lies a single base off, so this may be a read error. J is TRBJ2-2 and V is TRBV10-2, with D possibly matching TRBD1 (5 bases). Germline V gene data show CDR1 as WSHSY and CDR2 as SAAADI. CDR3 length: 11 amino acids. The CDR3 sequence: CTSSDRGELFF. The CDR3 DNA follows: TGCACCAGCAGTGACAGAGGGGAGCTGTTTTTT.

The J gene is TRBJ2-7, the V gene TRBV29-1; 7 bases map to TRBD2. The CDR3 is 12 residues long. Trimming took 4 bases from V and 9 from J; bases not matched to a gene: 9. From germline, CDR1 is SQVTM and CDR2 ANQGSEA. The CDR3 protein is CSVAGGSDGQYF. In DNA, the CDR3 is TGCAGCGTTGCTGGCGGGAGTGACGGGCAGTACTTC.

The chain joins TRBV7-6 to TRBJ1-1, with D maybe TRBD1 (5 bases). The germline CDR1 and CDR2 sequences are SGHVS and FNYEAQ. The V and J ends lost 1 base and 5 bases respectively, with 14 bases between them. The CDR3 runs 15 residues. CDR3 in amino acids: CASSLDTGDETEAFF. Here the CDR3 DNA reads TGTGCCAGCAGCTTAGACACGGGGGATGAGACTGAAGCTTTCTTT.

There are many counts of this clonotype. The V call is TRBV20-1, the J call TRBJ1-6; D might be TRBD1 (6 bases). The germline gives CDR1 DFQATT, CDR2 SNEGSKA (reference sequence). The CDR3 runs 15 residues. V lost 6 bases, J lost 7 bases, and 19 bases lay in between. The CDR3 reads CSAQKARTDNSPLHF. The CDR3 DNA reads TGCAGTGCCCAAAAAGCCAGGACAGACAATTCACCCCTCCACTTT.

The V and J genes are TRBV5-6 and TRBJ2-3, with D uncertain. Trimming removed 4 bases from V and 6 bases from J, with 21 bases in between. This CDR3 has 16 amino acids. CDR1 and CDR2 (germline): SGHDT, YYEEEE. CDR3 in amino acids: CASSRAPIGCVDTQYF. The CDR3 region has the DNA TGTGCCAGCAGCCGTGCACCGATAGGGTGCGTGGATACGCAGTATTTT.

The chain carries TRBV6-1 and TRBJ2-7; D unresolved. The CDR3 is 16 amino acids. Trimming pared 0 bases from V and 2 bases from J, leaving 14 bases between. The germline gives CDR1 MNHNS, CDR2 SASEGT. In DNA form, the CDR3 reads TGTGCCAGCAGTGAAGCAGGGCAGGCTAGGCCCTACGAGCAGTACTTC. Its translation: CASSEAGQARPYEQYF.

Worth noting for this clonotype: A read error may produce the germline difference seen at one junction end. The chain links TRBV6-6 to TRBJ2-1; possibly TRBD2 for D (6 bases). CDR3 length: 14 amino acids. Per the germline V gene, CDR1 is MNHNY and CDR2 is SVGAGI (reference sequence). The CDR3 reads CGSSRTIIYNEQFF. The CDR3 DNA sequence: TGTGGCAGCAGTAGGACTATAATCTACAATGAGCAGTTCTTC.

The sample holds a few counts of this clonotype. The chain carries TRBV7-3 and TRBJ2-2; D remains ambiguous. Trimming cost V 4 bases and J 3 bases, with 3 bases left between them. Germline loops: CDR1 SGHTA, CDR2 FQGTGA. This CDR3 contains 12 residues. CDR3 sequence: CASSSYTGELFF. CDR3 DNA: TGTGCCAGCAGCTCATACACCGGGGAGCTGTTTTTT.

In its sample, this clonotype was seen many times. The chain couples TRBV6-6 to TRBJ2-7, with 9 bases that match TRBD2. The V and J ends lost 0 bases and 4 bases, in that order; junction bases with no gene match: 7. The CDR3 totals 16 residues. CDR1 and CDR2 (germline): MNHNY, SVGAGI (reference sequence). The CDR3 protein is CASSYSSWREGYEQYF. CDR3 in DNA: TGTGCCAGCAGTTACTCTAGTTGGCGGGAGGGTTACGAGCAGTACTTC.

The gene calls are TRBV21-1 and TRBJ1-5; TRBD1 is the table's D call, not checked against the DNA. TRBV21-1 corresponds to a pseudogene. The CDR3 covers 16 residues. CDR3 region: CASSKWLGQRNQPRHF. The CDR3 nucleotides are TGTGCCAGCAGCAAATGGTTGGGACAGCGCAATCAGCCCCGGCATTTT.

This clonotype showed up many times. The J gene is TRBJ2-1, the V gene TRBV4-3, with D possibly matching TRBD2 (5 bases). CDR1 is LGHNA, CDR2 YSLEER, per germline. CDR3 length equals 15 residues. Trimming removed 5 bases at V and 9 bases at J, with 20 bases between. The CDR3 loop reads CASSYDLARVGEQFF. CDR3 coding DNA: TGCGCCAGCAGCTATGACCTGGCGAGGGTTGGTGAGCAGTTCTTC.

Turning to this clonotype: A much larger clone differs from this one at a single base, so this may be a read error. The CDR3 coding sequence is TGTGCCAGCAGTTACAGTAGCGGGAGAGGCTACAATGAGCAGTTCTTC. This gives the protein CASSYSSGRGYNEQFF. The chain couples TRBV6-2 or TRBV6-3 to TRBJ2-1; the match to TRBD2 covers 9 bases. The CDR3 sequence is 16 residues long. The germline CDR1 and CDR2 sequences are MNHEY and SVGEGT. After removal of 2 bases from V and 3 bases from J, the junction contained 5 bases not matched to a gene.